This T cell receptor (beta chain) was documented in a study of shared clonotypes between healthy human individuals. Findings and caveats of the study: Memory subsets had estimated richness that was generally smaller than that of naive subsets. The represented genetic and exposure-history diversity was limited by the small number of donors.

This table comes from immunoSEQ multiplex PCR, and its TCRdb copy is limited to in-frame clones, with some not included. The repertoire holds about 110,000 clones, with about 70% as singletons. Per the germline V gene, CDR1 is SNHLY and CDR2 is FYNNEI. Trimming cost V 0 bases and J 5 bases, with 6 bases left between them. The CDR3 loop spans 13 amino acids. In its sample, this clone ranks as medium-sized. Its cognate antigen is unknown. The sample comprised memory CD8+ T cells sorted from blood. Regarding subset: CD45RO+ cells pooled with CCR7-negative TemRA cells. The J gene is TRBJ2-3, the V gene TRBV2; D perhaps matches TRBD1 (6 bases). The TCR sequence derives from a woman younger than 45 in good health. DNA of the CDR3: TGTGCCAGCAGTGAAGCCAGGGGAGATACGCAGTATTTT. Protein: CASSEARGDTQYF.